The 9 T cell receptor beta chains presented below share a single source sample, sequenced in a study of OX40 agonist ivuxolimab in advanced cancers. The library was obtained by the immunoSEQ multiplex PCR assay. TCRdb took this table from immuneACCESS and kept in-frame rearrangements with V and J called. Such tables lack part of the clones; where checked against another copy, unresolved V genes explain under half of the gap, and the rest is unexplained. Within this sample are some 70,000 clones, with approximately 81% of them counted one time only. The ten largest clones capture approximately 2% of the sample. The input for sequencing was CD4+ or CD8+ T cells sorted from blood, taken in a trial of the OX40 agonist ivuxolimab. These receptors originate from an adult with an advanced solid tumor such as melanoma, head and neck, liver or kidney cancer.

This clone was seen more than once but under ten times. The chain links TRBV5-1 to TRBJ2-4, with D possibly being TRBD2 (6 bases). Per germline, CDR1 SGHRS and CDR2 YFSETQ. V was cut by 2 bases and J by 8 bases, with 14 bases left in between. The CDR3 is 14 residues long. CDR3: CASSLSLSGDIQYF. The CDR3 nucleotides are TGCGCCAGCAGCTTATCACTATCGGGAGACATTCAGTACTTC. Together with reference TRBV5-1 and TRBJ2-4, the CDR3 gives the full variable domain: KAGVTQTPRYLIKTRGQQVTLSCSPISGHRSVSWYQQTPGQGLQFLFEYFSETQRNKGNFPGRFSGRQFSNSRSEMNVSTLELGDSALYLCASSLSLSGDIQYFGAGTRLSVL.

This chain connects TRBV7-8 to TRBJ2-1, with 11 bases identical to TRBD1. Germline CDR1 is SGHVS and CDR2 is FQNEAQ. V gave up 4 bases and J gave up 12 bases; unmatched junction bases: 14. The CDR3 spans 16 residues. The CDR3 nucleotides are TGTGCCAGCAGCTACAATACGGGACAGGGGGTGGATGTGCAGTTCTTC. Protein: CASSYNTGQGVDVQFF.

This clone was detected only once. The chain recombines TRBV18 with TRBJ2-3; a possible D gene is TRBD2 (5 bases). This CDR3 comprises 18 residues. The V and J ends lost 3 bases and 8 bases respectively, with 27 bases between them. Germline-derived CDR1 and CDR2 are KGHSH and LQKENI. The CDR3 here is CASSPRGLLELIQSTQYF. The CDR3 DNA reads as TGTGCCAGCTCACCTCGGGGTCTACTAGAGCTTATTCAGAGTACGCAGTATTTT.

The chain recombines TRBV4-3 with TRBJ1-3; D unresolved. The CDR3 runs 15 residues. V lost 3 bases, J lost 2 bases, and 11 bases lay in between. The V gene's germline CDR1 is LGHNA and CDR2 YSLEER. CDR3 DNA sequence: TGCGCCAGCAGCCAGGAAGGGTACCCTGGAAACACCATATATTTT. The encoded protein is CASSQEGYPGNTIYF.

The chain couples TRBV6-5 to TRBJ2-7; tentatively, D is TRBD1 (7 bases). The CDR3 totals 15 residues. V shed 7 bases and J shed 4 bases, with 20 bases lying between them. Germline V gene sequence: CDR1 MNHEY, CDR2 SVGAGI. CDR3 bases: TGTGCCAGCAACGGAGGGGCAGGGGGTTCATACGAGCAGTACTTC. This encodes CASNGGAGGSYEQYF.

The chain employs TRBV6-1 and TRBJ2-5; D is ambiguous. V lost 6 bases and J 1 base, leaving 12 bases between the germline ends. The CDR3 spans 14 residues. Germline V gene data show CDR1 as MNHNS and CDR2 as SASEGT. The CDR3 is CASRGVGRQETQYF. CDR3 coding DNA: TGTGCCAGCAGAGGCGTGGGTCGCCAAGAGACCCAGTACTTC.

The V and J genes are TRBV28 and TRBJ1-2, with a weak D call TRBD1 (6 bases). The germline V and J ends were trimmed by 4 bases and 8 bases, with 14 bases remaining between them. The CDR3 length is 13 residues. In germline, CDR1 is MDHEN, CDR2 SYDVKM. The CDR3 sequence is CASSSAGAGGYTF. CDR3 coding DNA: TGTGCCAGCAGTTCCGCAGGGGCAGGAGGCTACACCTTC.

This clone was seen a handful of times. V usage is TRBV28 and J usage is TRBJ2-7; D is unclear. CDR1 and CDR2 (germline): MDHEN, SYDVKM. The V end was cut by 8 bases, the J end by 6 bases, with 8 bases between. CDR3 size: 10 residues. The CDR3 region has the DNA TGTGCCAGCGGCCTCGGCGAGCAGTACTTC. Translated: CASGLGEQYF.

In its sample, this clone was seen once. J is TRBJ1-6 and V is TRBV11-1; TRBD1 agrees at 8 bases. Germline V gene sequence: CDR1 SGHAT, CDR2 FQDESV (reference sequence). The CDR3 loop spans 16 amino acids. V was clipped by 4 bases and J by 8 bases; unmatched bases: 10. CDR3 sequence: CASSSRSQGAYSPLHF. In DNA form, the CDR3 reads TGTGCCAGCAGCTCAAGGAGCCAGGGGGCTTATTCACCCCTCCACTTT.